These 16 T cell receptor beta chains share one sample of origin, sequenced in a study of blood T cell repertoires in COVID-19. Assay used: immunoSEQ multiplex PCR; TCRdb lists only in-frame clones, some missing. The sample consists of about 210,000 clones, 83% of them appearing once. The sequenced sample was peripheral blood. The receptors were sampled from a man aged 50 to 60 with active or convalescent COVID-19.

The chain has TRBV11-2 and TRBJ2-7; TRBD1 matches at 9 bases. The junction had 6 bases not matched to a gene; V was cut back by 0 bases and J by 3 bases. The V gene's germline CDR1 is SGHAT and CDR2 FQNNGV. The CDR3 spans 16 residues. The CDR3 reads CASSLEGTGKIYEQYF. In nucleotides, the CDR3 is TGTGCCAGCAGCTTAGAGGGGACAGGGAAGATCTACGAGCAGTACTTC.

The chain joins TRBV28 to TRBJ2-5, with TRBD1 matching over 7 bases. The germline CDR1 and CDR2 sequences are MDHEN and SYDVKM. Trimming at V came to 6 bases and at J to 2 bases, leaving 12 bases not matched to a gene. This CDR3 has 16 amino acids. The CDR3, as DNA: TGTGCCAGCAGCTTCGCAACGACAGGGCAACAAGAGACCCAGTACTTC. Amino acids: CASSFATTGQQETQYF.

The chain couples TRBV7-9 to TRBJ2-3; D is possibly TRBD2 (6 bases). Germline V gene lookup returns CDR1 SEHNR and CDR2 FQNEAQ (reference sequence). V lost 0 bases and J lost 5, with 15 bases in between. This CDR3 is 16 amino acids long. For the CDR3, the DNA is TGTGCCAGCAGCTTAGCGAGTAGCGGACGAGGAGATACGCAGTATTTT. It yields the protein CASSLASSGRGDTQYF.

The chain has TRBV9 and TRBJ1-2; no reliable D call. CDR1 and CDR2 (germline): SGDLS, YYNGEE. The CDR3 is 13 amino acids. Trimming removed 0 bases from V and 4 bases from J, with 7 bases in between. DNA of the CDR3: TGTGCCAGCAGCGTAGGTCTCGGCTATGGCTACACCTTC. Amino acids: CASSVGLGYGYTF.

The chain employs TRBV3-1 (or the pseudogene TRBV3-2) and TRBJ1-1, with 8 bases matching TRBD1. V dropped 1 base and J dropped 0; count of bases not matched to a gene: 4. The CDR3 has 16 residues. The germline V gene has CDR1 LGHDT and CDR2 YNNKEL (reference sequence). CDR3 DNA sequence: TGTGCCAGCAGCCAAGTAGGACAGGGCGTGAACACTGAAGCTTTCTTT. This encodes CASSQVGQGVNTEAFF.

The genes are TRBV18 and TRBJ1-5, with D possibly TRBD1 on 5 matching bases. V was trimmed by 2 bases and J by 3 bases, leaving 11 bases between them. The CDR3 sequence is 15 residues long. In germline, CDR1 is KGHSH, CDR2 LQKENI. The CDR3 DNA is TGTGCCAGCTCACCAGGGCCAGGGTACAATCAGCCCCAGCATTTT. Its translation is CASSPGPGYNQPQHF.

V is TRBV6-5 and J is TRBJ2-7; the match to TRBD1 covers 7 bases. The V gene end was trimmed by 7 bases and the J gene end by 4 bases; junction bases not matched to a gene: 10. The germline V gene has CDR1 MNHEY and CDR2 SVGAGI. This CDR3 region has 14 residues. The CDR3 coding sequence is TGTGCCAGCACCCCCGGACAGGCAGGTTACGAGCAGTACTTC. Its protein is CASTPGQAGYEQYF.

About this clone: Within the sample, other DNA sequences also encode this same CDR3. The rearrangement links TRBV5-6 to TRBJ1-5; 8 positions match TRBD1. The CDR3 spans 16 residues. Germline V gene data show CDR1 as SGHDT and CDR2 as YYEEEE. Trimming cost V 2 bases and J 2 bases; bases outside gene matches: 6. CDR3 protein: CASSLDRGVGNQPQHF. Here the CDR3 DNA reads TGTGCCAGCAGCTTAGACAGGGGTGTGGGCAATCAGCCCCAGCATTTT.

The gene calls are TRBV27 and TRBJ1-1; D gene uncertain. V lost 2 bases and J lost 1, with 11 bases in between. The CDR3 sequence is 15 residues long. Per the germline V gene, CDR1 is MNHEY and CDR2 is SMNVEV (reference sequence). CDR3 sequence reads: CASSLSRFKNTEAFF. CDR3 DNA sequence: TGTGCCAGCAGTTTAAGCAGGTTCAAGAACACTGAAGCTTTCTTT.

The chain is built from TRBV30 and TRBJ2-3, with a tentative D call TRBD2 (6 bases). The CDR3 extends over 16 amino acids. V was trimmed by 0 bases and J by 1 base, leaving 14 bases between them. The V gene's germline CDR1 is GTSNPN and CDR2 SVGIG (reference sequence). The CDR3 coding sequence is TGTGCCTGGAGTGTCCTCGGGAGAACTGGCACAGATACGCAGTATTTT. This codes for CAWSVLGRTGTDTQYF.

There are a few counts of this clone. The chain uses TRBV7-2 and TRBJ2-5; D might be TRBD1 (5 bases). CDR1 SGHTA and CDR2 FQGNSA come from the germline V gene. V dropped 5 bases and J dropped 0 bases, with 10 bases sitting between them. The CDR3 runs to 14 residues. In DNA form, the CDR3 reads TGTGCCAGCAGCACCCCCAGGGACCAAGAGACCCAGTACTTC. This codes for CASSTPRDQETQYF.

This clone was counted a few times. V is TRBV15 and J is TRBJ1-5; 10 positions match TRBD1. CDR3 size: 18 residues. Losses at the gene ends were 0 bases for V and 4 bases for J; bases not matched to a gene: 9. Germline lookup yields CDR1 LNHNV and CDR2 YYDKDF (reference sequence). The CDR3 protein is CATSRDSGTGVGNQPQHF. The CDR3 nucleotides read TGTGCCACCAGCAGAGATAGTGGGACAGGGGTGGGAAATCAGCCCCAGCATTTT.

The chain couples TRBV19 to TRBJ1-1, with D unclear. Trimming shortened V by 4 bases and J by 4 bases, and 10 bases separated the two germline ends. The CDR3 contains 13 residues. Germline V gene lookup returns CDR1 LNHDA and CDR2 SQIVND (reference sequence). The CDR3 region is CASSTVAATEAFF. CDR3 DNA sequence: TGTGCCAGTAGTACAGTGGCGGCCACTGAAGCTTTCTTT.

The CDR3 protein is CASSPYAGNEKLFF. CDR3 sequence (DNA): TGTGCCAGCAGTCCTTACGCGGGTAATGAAAAACTGTTTTTT. The genes are TRBV11-2 and TRBJ1-4; D unresolved. V dropped 6 bases and J dropped 4 bases, with 12 bases sitting between them. The CDR3 spans 14 residues. The V gene's germline CDR1 is SGHAT and CDR2 FQNNGV.

This chain joins TRBV11-2 and TRBJ2-1, with 11 bases fitting TRBD2. After removal of 5 bases from V and 9 bases from J, the junction contained 12 bases not matched to a gene. Germline assignment: CDR1 SGHAT and CDR2 FQNNGV. The CDR3 consists of 16 residues. CDR3: CASSPRRLAGLSEQFF. CDR3 in DNA: TGTGCCAGCAGCCCCCGACGACTAGCGGGACTAAGTGAGCAGTTCTTC.

This rearrangement joins TRBV7-2 to TRBJ2-3; TRBD2 aligns across 7 bases. Germline CDR1 is SGHTA and CDR2 is FQGNSA. The CDR3 length is 15 residues. V lost 5 bases, J lost 3 bases, and 8 bases stayed unmatched. Written as DNA, the CDR3 is TGTGCCAGCAGCCCGTGGACTAGTAGTACAGATACGCAGTATTTT. Protein: CASSPWTSSTDTQYF.